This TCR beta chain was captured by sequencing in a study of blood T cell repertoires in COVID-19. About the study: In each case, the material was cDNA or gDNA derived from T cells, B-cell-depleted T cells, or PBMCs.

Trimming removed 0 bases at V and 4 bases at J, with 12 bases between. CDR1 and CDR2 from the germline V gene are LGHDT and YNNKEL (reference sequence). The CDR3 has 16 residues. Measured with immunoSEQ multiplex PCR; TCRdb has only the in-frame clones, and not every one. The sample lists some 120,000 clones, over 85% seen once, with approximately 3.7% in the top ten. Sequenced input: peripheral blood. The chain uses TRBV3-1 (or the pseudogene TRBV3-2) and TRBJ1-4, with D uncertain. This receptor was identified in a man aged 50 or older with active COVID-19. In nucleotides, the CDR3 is TGTGCCAGCAGCCAAGATGAAACAGAAGATAATGAAAAACTGTTTTTT. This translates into CASSQDETEDNEKLFF.